This paragraph covers one TCR beta chain sequence. The sample holds a few counts of this clonotype. Its antigen specificity is not known. No base qualities exist here, and no much larger clone lies one base off it. The library came from RT-PCR. The sequencing machine was an Illumina HiSeq 2500. In-frame beta chains were kept once TCRdb had trimmed the public reads at Q25 with fastp and called clones with MiXCR. Duplicate CDR3 protein sequences are folded into a single record with the most common DNA and genes. The sample data list 710,000 or so distinct CDR3 sequences, and 15% to 18% of these were observed just once. More than 9% of the sample is taken by the ten largest. CDR1 and CDR2 were assigned from the germline V gene as MNHEY and SVGAGI. The CDR3 starts with the cysteine, ends with the phenylalanine, and has 15 residues. Kept here is only the CDR3 DNA, which spans 45 bases and is read in frame from base 1. At the junction V is shortened by 0 bases and J by 8 bases, with 13 bases in between.

The sample originates from a study of response to subunit inactivated influenza vaccine (dated by TCRdb to 2017 to 2018). Describing the broader study: Deep quantitative T cell receptor repertoire profiling was used in the study to track responses to a trivalent subunit inactivated influenza vaccine.

What the study reported, not specific to this receptor: The authors suggested that each seasonal influenza vaccination may recruit only a limited number of new T cells.

Here the chain combines TRBV6-5 and TRBJ1-4; a tentative D call is TRBD1 (5 bases match). The specimen was PBMCs from blood, collected 11 to 12 days after vaccination. The sequence derives from a man aged 45-65 years who received an inactivated influenza vaccine. Donor details come from another sample of the same person, matched by shared clones. The CDR3 region reads CASSYSGDTKEKLFF. In nucleotides, the sequence is TGTGCCAGCAGTTACTCGGGGGATACGAAAGAAAAACTGTTTTTT.